These 20 T cell receptor beta chains came from one sample sequenced in a study of patients and donors after allogeneic stem cell transplantation. TCRdb independently ran MiXCR on the RT-PCR reads; one entry per CDR3 protein. Of about a million distinct CDR3 sequences listed, over 15% are singletons. The source material was blood, either unsorted or a sorted T cell fraction (not recorded which). These receptors were collected from a human donor who was either an allogeneic HSCT recipient or a stem cell or donor lymphocyte infusion donor (not recorded which). It is not recorded whose cells these are; they may come from a transplant donor.

This clonotype has just a few counts. The chain carries TRBV6-1 and TRBJ1-6; D gene uncertain. Germline-derived CDR1 and CDR2 are MNHNS and SASEGT. V lost 8 bases to trimming and J lost 10 bases, with 21 bases between them. This CDR3 is 15 amino acids long. CDR3 coding DNA: TGTGCCAGCTTCCTCAGTGACACTGGCGGCTCACCCCTCCACTTT. The encoded protein is CASFLSDTGGSPLHF.

V and J are TRBV10-3 and TRBJ2-1; 7 bases match TRBD1. The germline V gene has CDR1 ENHRY and CDR2 SYGVKD. CDR3 length: 15 amino acids. Losses at the gene ends were 6 bases for V and 6 bases for J; bases not matched to a gene: 11. The CDR3 DNA is TGTGCCATCAGCCCACGGGACAGAGTATCCAATGAGCAGTTCTTC. It yields the protein CAISPRDRVSNEQFF.

There are many counts of this clonotype. The chain is built from TRBV29-1 and TRBJ2-5; D could derive from TRBD1 or TRBD2 (5 bases each). V was clipped by 6 bases and J by 7 bases, with 9 bases between them. Per germline, CDR1 SQVTM and CDR2 ANQGSEA. The CDR3 extends over 10 amino acids. The CDR3 loop is CSVQGVTQYF. CDR3 in DNA: TGCAGCGTCCAGGGAGTGACCCAGTACTTC.

This clonotype was counted a few times. This chain connects TRBV6-1 to TRBJ1-1, with D uncertain. This CDR3 contains 16 residues. Germline-derived CDR1 and CDR2 are MNHNS and SASEGT. Trimming removed 1 base from V and 0 bases from J, with 12 bases in between. The CDR3 DNA reads as TGTGCCAGCAGTGAAGTCGACGGACCCATGAACACTGAAGCTTTCTTT. It is translated as CASSEVDGPMNTEAFF.

This chain uses TRBV9 with TRBJ2-1; 8 positions match TRBD2. The germline V gene encodes CDR1 SGDLS and CDR2 YYNGEE. V shed 0 bases, J shed 7 bases, and the junction held 12 bases outside the gene matches. CDR3 length: 17 amino acids. The CDR3 is CASSVVPVAGGQNEQFF. The CDR3 DNA sequence: TGTGCCAGCAGCGTAGTCCCAGTGGCGGGGGGACAAAATGAGCAGTTCTTC.

V and J are TRBV6-2 or TRBV6-3 and TRBJ2-7; D is unclear. The CDR3 is 15 residues long. The germline V and J ends were trimmed by 6 bases and 1 base, with 16 bases remaining between them. The V gene's germline CDR1 is MNHEY and CDR2 SVGEGT. The CDR3 protein is CASRTTRTASYEQYF. The CDR3 nucleotides read TGTGCCAGCAGAACGACCAGGACGGCTTCCTACGAGCAGTACTTC.

The chain combines TRBV7-9 with TRBJ1-2; 11 bases align to TRBD1. After removal of 0 bases from V and 7 bases from J, the junction contained 4 bases not matched to a gene. Germline CDR1 SEHNR, CDR2 FQNEAQ (reference sequence). The CDR3 spans 15 residues. In DNA, the CDR3 is TGTGCCAGCAGCTTAGCGTTGGACAGGGGGCTTGGCTACACCTTC. Encoded protein: CASSLALDRGLGYTF.

This clonotype was recorded at least ten times. The rearrangement joins TRBV12-3 or TRBV12-4 to TRBJ2-5; D perhaps matches TRBD2 (6 bases). The CDR3 loop spans 13 amino acids. V dropped 7 bases and J dropped 7 bases, with 16 bases sitting between them. CDR3 residues: CASTMTRVGTQYF. The CDR3 DNA reads TGTGCCAGCACCATGACTAGGGTTGGGACCCAGTACTTC.

As to this clonotype: One junction end does not reproduce the germline sequence, and a read error may be involved. DNA for the CDR3: TGCGCAAGCAGCACCCGTTTGGCGGGAGTCGAGGAGCTGTTTTTT. This encodes CASSTRLAGVEELFF. V gene TRBV5-1 combines with J gene TRBJ2-2; 7 bases are a match to TRBD2. The germline gives CDR1 SGHRS, CDR2 YFSETQ. The CDR3 consists of 15 residues. Supplemented by reference TRBV5-1 and TRBJ2-2, the full variable domain reads KAGVTQTPRYLIKTRGQQVTLSCSPISGHRSVSWYQQTPGQGLQFLFEYFSETQRNKGNFPGRFSGRQFSNSRSEMNVSTLELGDSALYLCASSTRLAGVEELFFGEGSRLTVL.

The chain employs TRBV7-3 and TRBJ1-2; a possible D gene is TRBD1 (5 bases). V dropped 5 bases and J dropped 6 bases, with 16 bases sitting between them. Germline CDR1 and CDR2: SGHTA and FQGTGA. The CDR3 length is 14 residues. As DNA, the CDR3 is TGTGCCAGCAGCACAACCGCCGGGGGGGATGGCTACACCTTC. As protein: CASSTTAGGDGYTF.

This rearrangement joins TRBV29-1 to TRBJ1-1, with D perhaps matching TRBD1 (6 bases). CDR1 SQVTM and CDR2 ANQGSEA come from the germline V gene. The CDR3 is 12 residues long. The V end was cut by 5 bases, the J end by 4 bases, with 11 bases between. The CDR3 is CSVQGIVTEAFF. As DNA, the CDR3 is TGCAGCGTTCAGGGGATTGTCACTGAAGCTTTCTTT.

The chain joins TRBV6-5 to TRBJ1-2; no clear D gene. Germline-derived CDR1 and CDR2 are MNHEY and SVGAGI. The CDR3 length is 14 residues. With 0 bases removed from V and 4 bases from J, the gap between germline ends came to 9 bases. CDR3 bases: TGTGCCAGCAGTTACTCGAATCGGATCTATGGCTACACCTTC. Encoded protein: CASSYSNRIYGYTF.

There are a few counts of this clonotype. This chain's CDR3 is CSGQLAGGPEDTQYF. CDR3 bases: TGCAGCGGTCAACTAGCGGGAGGGCCTGAAGATACGCAGTATTTT. This chain joins TRBV29-1 and TRBJ2-3; 13 bases fit TRBD2. The J segment lost 5 bases and the V segment lost 7 bases, leaving 9 bases of the junction unmatched. The CDR3 has 15 residues. Germline assignment: CDR1 SQVTM and CDR2 ANQGSEA.

Only a few counts were recorded for this clonotype. The J gene is TRBJ2-3, the V gene TRBV9; 12 nucleotides line up with TRBD2. Germline V gives CDR1 SGDLS, CDR2 YYNGEE. V gave up 0 bases and J gave up 0 bases; unmatched junction bases: 5. This CDR3 is built from 18 residues. This CDR3 is CASSVGTSGTTSTDTQYF. In DNA, the CDR3 is TGTGCCAGCAGCGTAGGGACTAGCGGGACTACTAGCACAGATACGCAGTATTTT.

The chain links TRBV12-3 or TRBV12-4 to TRBJ2-1; TRBD2 matches 14 bases. Trimming at V came to 6 bases and at J to 5 bases, leaving 3 bases not matched to a gene. The CDR3 loop spans 15 amino acids. The CDR3 sequence: CASRTSGREDNEQFF. CDR3 bases: TGTGCCAGCAGGACTAGCGGGAGGGAGGACAATGAGCAGTTCTTC.

In its sample, this clonotype was seen a few times. One end of the junction fails to match germline, which may point to a read error. V and J are TRBV10-3 and TRBJ2-1; 13 bases map to TRBD2. CDR3 length equals 20 residues. Germline CDR1 ENHRY, CDR2 SYGVKD. CDR3 nucleotides: TGTGCCAGCAGTGAGTCGATGGGGACTAGCGGGACTAGCTCCTACAATGAGCAGTTCTTC. Its translation is CASSESMGTSGTSSYNEQFF.

The V gene is TRBV4-3, the J gene TRBJ2-7, with TRBD1 matching 9 bases. This CDR3 has 15 amino acids. J lost 7 bases, V lost 0 bases, and 7 bases had no gene match. Germline CDR1 is LGHNA and CDR2 is YSLEER. The CDR3 loop reads CASSQDSGQGREQYF. CDR3 coding DNA: TGCGCCAGCAGCCAAGATAGCGGACAGGGGCGAGAGCAGTACTTC.

V usage is TRBV7-9 and J usage is TRBJ1-2; 7 bases are a match to TRBD1. Losses at the gene ends were 6 bases for V and 4 bases for J; bases not matched to a gene: 14. This CDR3 has 16 residues. Germline CDR1 reads SEHNR; CDR2 reads FQNEAQ (reference sequence). This CDR3 is CASRSELGGIGYGYTF. The DNA for the CDR3 is TGTGCCAGCAGATCAGAATTAGGGGGCATCGGCTATGGCTACACCTTC.

The chain carries TRBV7-3 and TRBJ1-1; 8 bases fit TRBD1. CDR1 SGHTA and CDR2 FQGTGA come from the germline V gene. This CDR3 is built from 15 residues. Losses at the gene ends were 0 bases for V and 8 bases for J; bases not matched to a gene: 8. The CDR3 sequence is CASSLTFGDRSEAFF. CDR3 nucleotides: TGTGCCAGCAGCTTAACGTTCGGGGACAGGTCCGAAGCTTTCTTT.

V is TRBV6-5 and J is TRBJ2-7; 7 positions match TRBD1. The CDR3 is 13 residues long. V was clipped by 2 bases and J by 5 bases; unmatched bases: 3. The germline CDR1 and CDR2 sequences are MNHEY and SVGAGI. CDR3 nucleotides: TGTGCCAGCAGTTACGGACAGGCCCACGAGCAGTACTTC. Protein: CASSYGQAHEQYF.